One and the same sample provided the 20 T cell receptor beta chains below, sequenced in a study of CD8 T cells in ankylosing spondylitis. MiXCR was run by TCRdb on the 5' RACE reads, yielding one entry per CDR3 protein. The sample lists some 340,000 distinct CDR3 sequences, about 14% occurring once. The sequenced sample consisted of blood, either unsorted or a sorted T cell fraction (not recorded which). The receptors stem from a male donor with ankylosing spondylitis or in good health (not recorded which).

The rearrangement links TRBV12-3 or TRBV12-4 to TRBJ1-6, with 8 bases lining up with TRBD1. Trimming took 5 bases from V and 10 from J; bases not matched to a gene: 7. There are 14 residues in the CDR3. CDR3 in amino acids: CASSLTGGWSPLHF. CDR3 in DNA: TGTGCCAGCAGTCTAACAGGGGGTTGGTCACCCCTCCACTTT.

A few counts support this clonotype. The DNA of the CDR3 is TGTGCCAGCAGCCAAGATCCCAGGGGGAACTACGAGCAGTACTTC. Its translation: CASSQDPRGNYEQYF. The rearrangement links TRBV3-1 to TRBJ2-7; TRBD1 matches at 7 bases. Trimming cost V 0 bases and J 3 bases; bases outside gene matches: 5. The germline V gene encodes CDR1 LGHDT and CDR2 YNNKEL (reference sequence). The CDR3 runs to 15 residues.

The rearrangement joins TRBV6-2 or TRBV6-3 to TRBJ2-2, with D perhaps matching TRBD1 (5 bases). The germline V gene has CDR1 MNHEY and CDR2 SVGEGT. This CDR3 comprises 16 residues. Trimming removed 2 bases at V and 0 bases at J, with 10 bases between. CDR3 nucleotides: TGTGCCAGCAGTTACGTTTGGGGCGCGAACACCGGGGAGCTGTTTTTT. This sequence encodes CASSYVWGANTGELFF.

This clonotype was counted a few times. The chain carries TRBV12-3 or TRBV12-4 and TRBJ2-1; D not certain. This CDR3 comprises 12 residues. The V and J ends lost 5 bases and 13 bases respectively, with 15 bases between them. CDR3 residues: CASSLRLTQQFF. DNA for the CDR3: TGTGCCAGCAGTCTCCGACTGACTCAACAGTTCTTC.

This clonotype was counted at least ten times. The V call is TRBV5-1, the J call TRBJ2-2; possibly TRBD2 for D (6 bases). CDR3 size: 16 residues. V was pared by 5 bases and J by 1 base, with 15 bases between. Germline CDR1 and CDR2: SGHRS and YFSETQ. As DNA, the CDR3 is TGCGCCAGCAGACTGACTAGGACGCTGAACACCGGGGAGCTGTTTTTT. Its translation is CASRLTRTLNTGELFF.

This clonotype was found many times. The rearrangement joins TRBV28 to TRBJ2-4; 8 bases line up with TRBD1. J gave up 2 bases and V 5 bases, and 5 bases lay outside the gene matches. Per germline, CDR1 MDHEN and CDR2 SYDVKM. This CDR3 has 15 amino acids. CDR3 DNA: TGTGCCAGCAGTCTAACAGGGGGTACCAAAAACATTCAGTACTTC. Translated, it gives CASSLTGGTKNIQYF.

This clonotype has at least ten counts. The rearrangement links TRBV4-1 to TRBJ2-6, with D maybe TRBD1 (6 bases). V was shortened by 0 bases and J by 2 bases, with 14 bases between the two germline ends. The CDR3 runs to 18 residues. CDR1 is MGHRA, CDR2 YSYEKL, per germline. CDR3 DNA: TGCGCCAGCAGCCAAGAGGGGACACCTAGTCCTGGGGCCAACGTCCTGACTTTC. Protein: CASSQEGTPSPGANVLTF.

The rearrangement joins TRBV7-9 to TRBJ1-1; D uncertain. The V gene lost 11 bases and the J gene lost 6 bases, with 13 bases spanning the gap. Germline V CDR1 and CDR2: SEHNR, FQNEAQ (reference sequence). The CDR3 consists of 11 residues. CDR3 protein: CALGGVAEAFF. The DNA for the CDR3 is TGTGCCCTCGGAGGTGTCGCTGAAGCTTTCTTT. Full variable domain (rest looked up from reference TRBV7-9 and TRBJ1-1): DTGVSQNPRHKITKRGQNVTFRCDPISEHNRLYWYRQTLGQGPEFLTYFQNEAQLEKSRLLSDRFSAERPKGSFSTLEIQRTEQGDSAMYLCALGGVAEAFFGQGTRLTVV.

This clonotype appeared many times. The CDR3 sequence is CASSLDAVGQYF. In nucleotides, the CDR3 is TGTGCCAGCAGTTTGGACGCCGTAGGGCAGTACTTC. The rearrangement links TRBV12-3 or TRBV12-4 to TRBJ2-7, with unresolved D. The V and J ends lost 3 bases and 9 bases respectively, with 12 bases between them. This CDR3 spans 12 amino acids.

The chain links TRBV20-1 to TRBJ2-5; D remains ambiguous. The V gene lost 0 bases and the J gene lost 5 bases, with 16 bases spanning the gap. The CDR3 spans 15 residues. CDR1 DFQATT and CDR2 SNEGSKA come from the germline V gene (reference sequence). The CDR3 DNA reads TGCAGTGCTAGAGACCTTAGGACGGGCGCCGAGACCCAGTACTTC. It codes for CSARDLRTGAETQYF.

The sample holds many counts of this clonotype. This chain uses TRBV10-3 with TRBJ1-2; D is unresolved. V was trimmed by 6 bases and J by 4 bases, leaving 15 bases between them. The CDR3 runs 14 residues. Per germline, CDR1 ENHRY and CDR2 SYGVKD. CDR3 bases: TGTGCCATCAGGGGAGAGGTCGAGGGCTATGGCTACACCTTC. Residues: CAIRGEVEGYGYTF.

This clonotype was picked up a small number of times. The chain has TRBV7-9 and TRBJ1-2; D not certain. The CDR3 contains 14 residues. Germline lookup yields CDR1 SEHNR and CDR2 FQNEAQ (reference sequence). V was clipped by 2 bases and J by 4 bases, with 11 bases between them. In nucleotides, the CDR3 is TGTGCCAGCAGCTTAAGCGCCTACGGCTATGGCTACACCTTC. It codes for CASSLSAYGYGYTF.

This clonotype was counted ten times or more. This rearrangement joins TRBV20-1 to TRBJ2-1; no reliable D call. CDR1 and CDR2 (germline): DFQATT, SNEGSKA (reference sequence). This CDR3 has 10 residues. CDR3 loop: CSAFNNEQFF. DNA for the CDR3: TGCAGCGCATTCAACAATGAGCAGTTCTTC.

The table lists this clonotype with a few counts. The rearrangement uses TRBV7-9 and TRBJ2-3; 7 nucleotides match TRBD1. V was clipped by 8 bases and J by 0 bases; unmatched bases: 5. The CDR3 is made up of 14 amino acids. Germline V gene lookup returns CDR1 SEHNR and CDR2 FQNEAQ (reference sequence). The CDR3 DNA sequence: TGTGCCAGCGCCTGGGACAGAAGCACAGATACGCAGTATTTT. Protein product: CASAWDRSTDTQYF.

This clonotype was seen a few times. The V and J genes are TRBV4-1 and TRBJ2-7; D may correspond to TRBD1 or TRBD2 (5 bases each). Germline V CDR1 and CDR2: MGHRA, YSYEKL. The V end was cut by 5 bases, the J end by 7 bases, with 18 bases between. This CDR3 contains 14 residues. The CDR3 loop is CASSSGRGSREQYF. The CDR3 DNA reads TGCGCCAGCAGCTCGGGACGGGGCTCTCGTGAGCAGTACTTC.

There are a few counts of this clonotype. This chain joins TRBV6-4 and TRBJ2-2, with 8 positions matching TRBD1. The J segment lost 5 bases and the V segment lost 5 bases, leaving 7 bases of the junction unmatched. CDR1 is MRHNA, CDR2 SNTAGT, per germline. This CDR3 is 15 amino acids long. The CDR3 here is CASSRQGSGTGELFF. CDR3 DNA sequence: TGTGCCAGCAGTCGACAGGGGTCGGGAACCGGGGAGCTGTTTTTT.

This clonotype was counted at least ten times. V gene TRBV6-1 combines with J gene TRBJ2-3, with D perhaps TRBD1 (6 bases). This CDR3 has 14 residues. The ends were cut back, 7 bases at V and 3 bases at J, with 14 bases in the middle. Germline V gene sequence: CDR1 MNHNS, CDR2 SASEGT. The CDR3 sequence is CASNNRVSTDTQYF. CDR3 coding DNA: TGTGCCAGCAATAACAGGGTTTCGACAGATACGCAGTATTTT.

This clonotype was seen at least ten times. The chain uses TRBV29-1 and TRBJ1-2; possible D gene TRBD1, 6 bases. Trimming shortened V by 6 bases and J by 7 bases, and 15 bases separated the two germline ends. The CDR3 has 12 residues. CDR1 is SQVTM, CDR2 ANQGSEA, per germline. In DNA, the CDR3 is TGCAGCGTCGACACCCAGGGGCCTGGCTACACCTTC. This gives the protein CSVDTQGPGYTF.

CDR3 region: CASSLDLTGNQPQHF. CDR3 DNA sequence: TGTGCCAGCAGTTTGGATTTGACGGGCAATCAGCCCCAGCATTTT. The chain combines TRBV12-3 or TRBV12-4 with TRBJ1-5, with D uncertain. The CDR3 is 15 amino acids. V shed 3 bases and J shed 2 bases, with 11 bases lying between them.

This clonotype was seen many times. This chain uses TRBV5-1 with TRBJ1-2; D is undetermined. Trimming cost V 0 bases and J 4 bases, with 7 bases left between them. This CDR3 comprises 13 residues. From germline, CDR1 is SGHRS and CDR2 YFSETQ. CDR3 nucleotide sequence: TGCGCCAGCAGCTTGGGAACGACCTATGGCTACACCTTC. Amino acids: CASSLGTTYGYTF.